Listed below are T cell receptor beta chains from one sample, sequenced in a study of cytomegalovirus exposure and HLA in healthy donors. The repertoire was sequenced with immunoSEQ multiplex PCR; TCRdb's copy has only in-frame clones and lacks some. Among 120,000 to 150,000 clones, around 82% were seen once, and the ten largest hold about 6.5%. The sample consisted of PBMCs. These receptors came from a man between 35 and 55 years old in good health and CMV-seropositive. Each CDR3 is given with its conserved first and last residue. D genes are given only for firm matches.

j_call v_call d_call cdr3_aa cdr3_nt
TRBJ2-5 TRBV5-4 TRBD2 CAALGAGDETQYF TGTGCCGCCCTGGGAGCGGGGGATGAGACCCAGTACTTC
TRBJ1-2 TRBV4-2 TRBD1 CASSQAGDRGVYGYTF TGTGCCAGCAGCCAAGCTGGAGACAGGGGGGTCTATGGCTACACCTTC
TRBJ1-2 TRBV27 TRBD1 CASSAGGPNYGYTF TGTGCCAGCAGTGCAGGGGGCCCGAACTATGGCTACACCTTC
TRBJ2-2 TRBV7-9 TRBD2 CASSPSGRAGTGELFF TGTGCCAGCAGCCCCAGCGGGAGGGCCGGCACCGGGGAGCTGTTTTTT
TRBJ1-2 TRBV4-3 NA CASSQEESGTNYGYTF TGCGCCAGCAGCCAAGAGGAATCAGGGACTAACTATGGCTACACCTTC
TRBJ1-4 TRBV6-6 TRBD1 CASRPRDRTNEKLFF TGTGCCAGCCGACCCCGGGACAGGACTAATGAAAAACTGTTTTTT
TRBJ2-7 TRBV5-1 NA CASSLGGHSSYEQYF TGCGCCAGCAGCTTGGGGGGACATAGCTCCTACGAGCAGTACTTC
TRBJ2-2 TRBV6-5 TRBD1 CASSYGQGGTGELFF TGTGCCAGCAGTTACGGACAGGGGGGAACCGGGGAGCTGTTTTTT
TRBJ2-7 TRBV7-9 NA CASSLDPNAPSYEQYF TGTGCCAGCAGCTTAGATCCCAATGCGCCCTCCTACGAGCAGTACTTC
TRBJ1-4 TRBV9 TRBD1 CASSAGQFEKLFF TGTGCCAGCAGCGCGGGACAGTTTGAAAAACTGTTTTTT
TRBJ2-3 TRBV7-2 TRBD2 CASSLDSGSSDTQYF TGTGCCAGCAGCTTAGATAGCGGGAGCTCGGATACGCAGTATTTT
TRBJ2-2 TRBV5-4 TRBD2 CASSSGLGGRSNTGELFF TGTGCCAGCAGCTCAGGACTAGGCGGAAGAAGTAACACCGGGGAGCTGTTTTTT